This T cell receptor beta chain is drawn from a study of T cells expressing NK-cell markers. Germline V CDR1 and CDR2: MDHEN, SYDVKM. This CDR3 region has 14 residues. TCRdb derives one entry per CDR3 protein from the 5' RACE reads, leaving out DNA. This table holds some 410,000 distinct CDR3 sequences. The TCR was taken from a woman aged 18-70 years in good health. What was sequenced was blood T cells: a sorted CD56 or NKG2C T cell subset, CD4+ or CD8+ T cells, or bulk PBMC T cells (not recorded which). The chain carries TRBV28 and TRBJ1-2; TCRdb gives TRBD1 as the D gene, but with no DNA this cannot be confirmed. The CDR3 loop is CASSLTSTVYGYTF.